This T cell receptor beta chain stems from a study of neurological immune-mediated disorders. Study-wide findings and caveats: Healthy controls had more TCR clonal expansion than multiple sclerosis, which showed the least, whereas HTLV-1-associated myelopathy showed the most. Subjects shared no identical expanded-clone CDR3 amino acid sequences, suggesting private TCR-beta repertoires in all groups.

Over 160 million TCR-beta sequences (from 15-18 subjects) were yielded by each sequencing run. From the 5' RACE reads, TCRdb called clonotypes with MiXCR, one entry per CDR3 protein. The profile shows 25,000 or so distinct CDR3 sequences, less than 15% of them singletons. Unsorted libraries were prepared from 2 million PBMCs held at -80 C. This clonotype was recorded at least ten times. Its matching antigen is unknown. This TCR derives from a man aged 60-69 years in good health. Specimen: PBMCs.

The CDR3 is CASSLVPGGTEAFF. In DNA, the CDR3 is TGTGCCAGCAGCTTAGTCCCTGGGGGGACTGAAGCTTTCTTT. This sequence joins TRBV11-2 and TRBJ1-1, with a weak D call TRBD1 (5 bases). CDR1 and CDR2 from the germline V gene are SGHAT and FQNNGV. V shed 1 base and J shed 5 bases, with 11 bases lying between them. This CDR3 has 14 amino acids.